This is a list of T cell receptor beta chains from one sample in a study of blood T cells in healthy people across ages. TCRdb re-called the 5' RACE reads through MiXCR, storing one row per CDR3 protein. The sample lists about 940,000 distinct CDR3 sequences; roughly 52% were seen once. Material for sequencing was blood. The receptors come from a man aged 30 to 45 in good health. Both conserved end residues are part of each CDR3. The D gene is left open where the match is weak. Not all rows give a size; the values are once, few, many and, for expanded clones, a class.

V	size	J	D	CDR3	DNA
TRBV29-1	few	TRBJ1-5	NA	CSSSTGDSNQPQHF	TGCAGCTCCTCAACCGGGGATAGCAATCAGCCCCAGCATTTT
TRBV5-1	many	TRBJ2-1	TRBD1	CASSLGTGGYNEQFF	TGCGCCAGCAGCTTGGGGACAGGGGGATACAATGAGCAGTTCTTC
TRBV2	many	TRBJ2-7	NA	CASSPGRYEQYF	TGTGCCAGCAGTCCTGGGAGATACGAGCAGTACTTC
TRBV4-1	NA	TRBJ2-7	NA	CASSQEVGSDEQYF	TGCGCCAGCAGCCAAGAAGTAGGGTCGGACGAGCAGTACTTC
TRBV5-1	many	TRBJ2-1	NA	CASSLAGGNEQFF	TGTGCCAGCAGCTTAGCCGGGGGCAATGAGCAGTTCTTC
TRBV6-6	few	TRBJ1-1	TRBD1	CASSYPTGGANTEAFF	TGTGCCAGCAGTTACCCCACAGGGGGAGCGAACACTGAAGCTTTCTTT
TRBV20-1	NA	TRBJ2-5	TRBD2	CSASPLSGGSGETQYF	TGCAGTGCTAGCCCCCTTAGCGGGGGGTCTGGTGAGACCCAGTACTTC
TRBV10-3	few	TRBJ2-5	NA	CAISARGGQETQYF	TGTGCCATCAGTGCTAGGGGCGGACAAGAGACCCAGTACTTC
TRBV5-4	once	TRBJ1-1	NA	CASSLMGLEAFF	TGTGCCAGCAGCTTGATGGGTCTGGAAGCTTTCTTT
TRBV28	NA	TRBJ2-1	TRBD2	CASSYPGLAGRNEQFF	TGTGCCAGCAGTTACCCGGGACTAGCGGGAAGGAATGAGCAGTTCTTC
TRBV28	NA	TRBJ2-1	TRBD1	CASSFPDRGLHNEQFF	TGTGCCAGCAGTTTCCCCGACAGGGGGCTCCACAATGAGCAGTTCTTC
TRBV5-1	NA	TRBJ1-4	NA	CASSLKTDEKLFF	TGCGCCAGCAGCTTGAAAACCGATGAAAAACTGTTTTTT
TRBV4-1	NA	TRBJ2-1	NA	CASSRAEGDEQFF	TGCGCCAGCAGCCGCGCGGAGGGCGATGAGCAGTTCTTC
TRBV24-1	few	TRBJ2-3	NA	CATNTTGRLLSGTDTQYF	TGTGCCACCAATACTACGGGTCGCCTGCTTTCGGGCACAGATACGCAGTATTTT
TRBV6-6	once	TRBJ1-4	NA	CASSNRGRNEKLFF	TGTGCCAGCTCTAATCGGGGAAGGAATGAAAAACTGTTTTTT
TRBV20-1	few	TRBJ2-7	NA	CSARHIGYEQYF	TGCAGTGCTAGACATATTGGCTACGAGCAGTACTTC
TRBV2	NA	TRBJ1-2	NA	CASRLGGAYYGYTF	TGTGCCAGCAGGCTAGGGGGGGCCTATTATGGCTACACCTTC
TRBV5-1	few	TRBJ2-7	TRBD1	CASSLDPGTGVKEQYF	TGCGCCAGCAGCTTGGACCCCGGGACAGGGGTTAAAGAGCAGTACTTC
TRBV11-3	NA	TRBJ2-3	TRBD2	CASSFRGTTSTDTQYF	TGTGCCAGCAGCTTTCGGGGGACTACTAGCACAGATACGCAGTATTTT
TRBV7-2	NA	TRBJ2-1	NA	CASSLGGDRKETQFF	TGTGCCAGCAGTTTAGGCGGGGACAGAAAAGAGACCCAGTTCTTC
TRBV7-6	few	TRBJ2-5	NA	CASSAELGGSQYF	TGTGCCAGCAGCGCCGAACTAGGAGGGAGCCAGTACTTC
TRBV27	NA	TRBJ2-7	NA	CASAPGGLSYEQYF	TGTGCCAGCGCACCCGGGGGGCTCTCCTACGAGCAGTACTTC
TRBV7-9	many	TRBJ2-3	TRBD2	CASSPSGGLDTQYF	TGTGCCAGCAGCCCCAGCGGGGGACTAGATACGCAGTATTTT
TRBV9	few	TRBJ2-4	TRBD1	CASSVGQENIQYF	TGTGCCAGCAGCGTCGGACAGGAAAACATTCAGTACTTC
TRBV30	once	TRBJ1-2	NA	CACPGPRRDGYTF	TGTGCCTGTCCGGGACCGCGGAGGGATGGCTACACCTTC
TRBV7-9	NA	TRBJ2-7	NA	CASSEQEAYEQYF	TGTGCCAGCAGCGAGCAGGAAGCCTACGAGCAGTACTTC
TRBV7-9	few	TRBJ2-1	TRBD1	CASSLPGTEDNEQFF	TGTGCCAGCAGCTTACCCGGGACAGAAGACAATGAGCAGTTCTTC
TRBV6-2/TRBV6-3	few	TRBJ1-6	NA	CASSYGTLRVSPLHF	TGTGCCAGCAGTTATGGAACACTGAGAGTTTCACCCCTCCACTTT
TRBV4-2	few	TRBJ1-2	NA	CASSQVDGNYGYTF	TGTGCCAGCAGCCAAGTCGACGGTAACTATGGCTACACCTTC
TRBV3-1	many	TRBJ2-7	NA	CASSQSFSVPYEQYF	TGTGCCAGCAGCCAAAGTTTCAGTGTGCCCTACGAGCAGTACTTC
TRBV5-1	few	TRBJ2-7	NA	CASSPNMVEQYF	TGCGCCAGCAGCCCAAACATGGTCGAGCAGTACTTC
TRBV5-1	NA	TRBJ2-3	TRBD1	CASSLCNRGSTDTQYF	TGCGCCAGCAGCTTGTGTAACAGGGGGAGCACAGATACGCAGTATTTT
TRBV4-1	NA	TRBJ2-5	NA	CASSASDQLQTQYF	TGCGCCAGCAGCGCTAGCGACCAATTGCAGACCCAGTACTTC